Described below is a single TCR beta chain sequence and its context. This entry belongs to a study of blood T cell repertoires in COVID-19. Whole-study context: Sources were T cells, B-cell-depleted T cells, or PBMCs; the material itself was cDNA or gDNA.

Under the authors' procedure: Amplification from reference gene primers served as the basis for estimated nucleated cell counts. Clones were sequenced by immunoSEQ multiplex PCR, and TCRdb holds only the in-frame ones, with some missing. D and trimming were read from the DNA, whereas the V and J calls and clone size are those reported in that table. The top ten hold approximately 15% of the sample, which has some 190,000 clones, about 80% seen once. The CDR3 length is 13 residues. V lost 4 bases, J lost 5 bases, and 11 bases lay in between. Looked up from germline, CDR1 is LGHDT and CDR2 is YNNKEL (reference sequence). Residents of approximately 25 US areas, aged about 18 to 95 years, made up the participants. In the 2 weeks before study entry, exposed participants met a COVID-19 case, which was PCR-confirmed or clinician-diagnosed.

The clonotype comes from a man in his sixties who had been exposed to COVID-19. V gene TRBV3-1 (or the pseudogene TRBV3-2) combines with J gene TRBJ1-1, with TRBD1 as a possible D gene (6 bases). Material for sequencing was PBMCs or T cells enriched from blood (not recorded which). CDR3 residues: CASSLTGRTEAFF. The CDR3 DNA sequence: TGTGCCAGCAGCCTTACAGGGCGAACTGAAGCTTTCTTT.